The clone carrying this T cell receptor beta chain was found a few times. Its cognate antigen is unknown. V was pared by 0 bases and J by 2 bases, with 9 bases of the junction left unmatched. This CDR3 comprises 19 residues. Germline V gene data show CDR1 as SGDLS and CDR2 as YYNGEE. The entirety of the isolated RNA underwent reverse transcription, so expressed TCRB transcripts were sequenced. Data came from immunoSEQ multiplex PCR; TCRdb stores just in-frame clones and leaves some out. The sample gives about 150,000 clones, roughly 9.1% of which show up once; over 2% is in the top ten. This sample stems from a study of beta chain features in type 1 diabetes. At the level of the study: All samples combined gave roughly 100,000,000 sorted cells for examination. Whole-study findings and limits: When Type 1 diabetes patients were examined, their TCRB CDR3s proved moderately but significantly shorter in all four CD4+ subsets. More deletions and fewer insertions at VDJ junctions were found in patients with type 1 diabetes.

CD4+ naive, central memory, regulatory and stem cell-like memory cells were sorted via CD45RO/CCR7/CD25/CD127/CD95/CD27. This sequence originates from a woman aged 18 to 35 in good health. Material: central memory CD4+ T cells from blood. The V call is TRBV9, the J call TRBJ2-2; TRBD2 matches at 11 bases. The CDR3 protein is CASSVVAGGTRTNTGELFF. The CDR3 DNA reads TGTGCCAGCAGCGTAGTAGCGGGAGGGACGCGCACAAACACCGGGGAGCTGTTTTTT.